This T cell receptor (beta chain) was documented in a study of technical replicates of blood from a few donors. Profiled with immunoSEQ multiplex PCR; TCRdb holds only in-frame clones, not every one. Of about 49,000 clones in the sample, roughly 90% were seen once. Germline CDR1 and CDR2: DFQATT and SNEGSKA (reference sequence). V was pared by 3 bases and J by 12 bases, with 14 bases between. CDR3 length: 11 amino acids. Sequenced material: PBMCs. V usage is TRBV20-1 and J usage is TRBJ1-1; tentatively, D is TRBD1 (5 bases). The receptor was isolated from a human donor in good health. Some clones in this sample may be carry-over from other donors' samples. The CDR3 DNA reads as TGCAGTGCTAGGGGGGGGGAAAAGACTTTCTTT. Protein product: CSARGGEKTFF.